Below are 27 T cell receptor beta chains sequenced from a single sample in a study of T cell changes during pregnancy in multiple sclerosis. Sequencing was performed with immunoSEQ multiplex PCR; in TCRdb, only in-frame clones are kept and a portion is missing. Among fewer than 80,000 clones listed, about 89% were seen once. This sample comprised peripheral blood, obtained in the first trimester of pregnancy. All receptors come from a female donor in good health, enrolled as a control in a pregnancy study.

V is TRBV5-6 and J is TRBJ2-2; 9 bases are shared with TRBD2. V was pared by 2 bases and J by 4 bases, with 6 bases of the junction left unmatched. The CDR3 has 16 residues. The V gene's germline CDR1 is SGHDT and CDR2 YYEEEE. CDR3 sequence reads: CASSFDAGGLTGELFF. The CDR3 DNA sequence: TGTGCCAGCAGCTTTGATGCGGGAGGGCTCACCGGGGAGCTGTTTTTT.

The V gene is TRBV4-3, the J gene TRBJ1-1, with 7 bases that match TRBD1. V trimming: 5 bases; J trimming: 5 bases; junction bases outside the gene matches: 11. The CDR3 has 15 amino acids. The germline gives CDR1 LGHNA, CDR2 YSLEER. The CDR3 DNA reads TGCGCCAGCAGCACACAACAGGGGCTATCAACTGAAGCTTTCTTT. This sequence encodes CASSTQQGLSTEAFF.

The table lists this clone with a few counts. The gene calls are TRBV19 and TRBJ1-1; D is possibly TRBD1 (5 bases). Trimming took 2 bases from V and 1 from J, leaving 5 bases between them. This CDR3 comprises 13 residues. The germline V gene encodes CDR1 LNHDA and CDR2 SQIVND (reference sequence). The CDR3 nucleotides read TGTGCCAGTAGTATAAGGGGGAACACTGAAGCTTTCTTT. Protein: CASSIRGNTEAFF.

This chain links TRBV11-3 with TRBJ1-5, with D uncertain. CDR3 length equals 15 residues. Trimming removed 8 bases at V and 0 bases at J, with 14 bases between. Germline values: CDR1 SGHNT, CDR2 YENEEA. CDR3 nucleotides: TGTGCCAGCCCCTGGCAGGTCATTAGCAATCAGCCCCAGCATTTT. It is translated as CASPWQVISNQPQHF.

The V call is TRBV27, the J call TRBJ1-2; D gene uncertain. Deletions cut 0 bases from V and 0 bases from J, with 5 bases between. Germline CDR1 reads MNHEY; CDR2 reads SMNVEV (reference sequence). This CDR3 region has 14 residues. The CDR3 loop reads CASSLSPANYGYTF. In DNA, the CDR3 is TGTGCCAGCAGTTTATCGCCGGCTAACTATGGCTACACCTTC.

This clone was observed once. The chain links TRBV6-1 to TRBJ1-4, with D perhaps TRBD1 (5 bases). The length of the CDR3 is 13 residues. Trimming took 3 bases from V and 7 from J, leaving 9 bases between them. The germline gives CDR1 MNHNS, CDR2 SASEGT. The CDR3: CASSDREGEKLFF. The CDR3, as DNA: TGTGCCAGCAGTGACAGGGAAGGTGAAAAACTGTTTTTT.

J is TRBJ2-3 and V is TRBV30, with D unclear. V was shortened by 5 bases and J by 0 bases, with 18 bases between the two germline ends. This CDR3 is built from 16 residues. Looked up from germline, CDR1 is GTSNPN and CDR2 is SVGIG (reference sequence). The CDR3 is CAWSGMKETSTDTQYF. The CDR3 DNA sequence: TGTGCCTGGTCTGGTATGAAGGAGACTAGCACAGATACGCAGTATTTT.

V and J are TRBV5-1 and TRBJ2-5, with TRBD1 as a possible D gene (6 bases). Deletions cut 2 bases from V and 2 bases from J, with 10 bases between. In germline, CDR1 is SGHRS, CDR2 YFSETQ. The CDR3 covers 14 residues. CDR3 coding DNA: TGCGCCAGCAGCTTCGGGACACAGCAAGAGACCCAGTACTTC. Its protein is CASSFGTQQETQYF. Together with reference TRBV5-1 and TRBJ2-5, the CDR3 gives the full variable domain: KAGVTQTPRYLIKTRGQQVTLSCSPISGHRSVSWYQQTPGQGLQFLFEYFSETQRNKGNFPGRFSGRQFSNSRSEMNVSTLELGDSALYLCASSFGTQQETQYFGPGTRLLVL.

The CDR3 loop reads CASSIFPGTGTEAFF. CDR3 in DNA: TGTGCCAGCAGTATCTTTCCCGGGACAGGGACCGAAGCTTTCTTT. The chain joins TRBV28 to TRBJ1-1, with 9 positions matching TRBD1. Germline CDR1 and CDR2: MDHEN and SYDVKM. Trimming took 5 bases from V and 8 from J; bases not matched to a gene: 12. The CDR3 covers 15 residues.

This chain joins TRBV28 and TRBJ1-2; possibly TRBD1 for D (6 bases). Germline CDR1 is MDHEN and CDR2 is SYDVKM. V was shortened by 3 bases and J by 6 bases, with 14 bases between the two germline ends. The CDR3 loop spans 14 amino acids. The DNA of the CDR3 is TGTGCCAGCAGTTTTGCAGGGGCTTTCCATGGCTACACCTTC. Protein sequence: CASSFAGAFHGYTF.

This clone was detected a few times. The rearrangement uses TRBV6-1 and TRBJ1-1, with 10 bases matching TRBD1. The germline V gene encodes CDR1 MNHNS and CDR2 SASEGT. The CDR3 has 14 residues. The junction had 7 bases not matched to a gene; V was cut back by 9 bases and J by 3 bases. The CDR3 sequence is CASEDRGKYTEAFF. In DNA, the CDR3 is TGTGCCAGTGAGGACAGGGGGAAATACACTGAAGCTTTCTTT.

The chain combines TRBV5-1 with TRBJ2-5, with TRBD2 matching over 9 bases. Trimming at V came to 1 base and at J to 1 base, leaving 5 bases not matched to a gene. Germline lookup yields CDR1 SGHRS and CDR2 YFSETQ. This CDR3 has 16 amino acids. CDR3 in amino acids: CASSLLGGGAQETQYF. The CDR3 DNA is TGCGCCAGCAGCTTGCTGGGCGGGGGGGCCCAAGAGACCCAGTACTTC.

The DNA of the CDR3 is TGTGCCAGCAGCTTACCAGCTAGTAGCCCTATGAACACTGAAGCTTTCTTT. Translating it yields CASSLPASSPMNTEAFF. This rearrangement joins TRBV7-9 to TRBJ1-1; D gene unclear. The V and J ends lost 2 bases and 0 bases respectively, with 16 bases between them. CDR1 and CDR2 from the germline V gene are SEHNR and FQNEAQ (reference sequence). The CDR3 is made up of 17 amino acids.

The V and J genes are TRBV7-9 and TRBJ2-2, with D perhaps TRBD2 (6 bases). This CDR3 has 13 residues. Deletions cut 5 bases from V and 3 bases from J, with 7 bases between. The V gene's germline CDR1 is SEHNR and CDR2 FQNEAQ (reference sequence). The CDR3 is CASSERDTGELFF. CDR3 DNA sequence: TGTGCCAGCAGCGAGCGGGACACCGGGGAGCTGTTTTTT. Full variable domain (rest looked up from reference TRBV7-9 and TRBJ2-2): DTGVSQNPRHKITKRGQNVTFRCDPISEHNRLYWYRQTLGQGPEFLTYFQNEAQLEKSRLLSDRFSAERPKGSFSTLEIQRTEQGDSAMYLCASSERDTGELFFGEGSRLTVL.

The chain uses TRBV18 and TRBJ2-7; 8 positions match TRBD1. This CDR3 has 15 residues. Germline CDR1 and CDR2: KGHSH and LQKENI. V shed 3 bases, J shed 5 bases, and the junction held 9 bases outside the gene matches. CDR3 nucleotide sequence: TGTGCCAGCTCACCCGGAAGGACAGGGTCGCACGAGCAGTACTTC. It codes for CASSPGRTGSHEQYF.

J is TRBJ1-5 and V is TRBV28, with TRBD1 matching 8 bases. CDR1 and CDR2 (germline): MDHEN, SYDVKM. V lost 3 bases to trimming and J lost 3 bases; unmatched junction nucleotides: 4. CDR3 length: 15 residues. Here the CDR3 reads CASSFQGAYNQPQHF. DNA for the CDR3: TGTGCCAGCAGTTTCCAGGGGGCCTACAATCAGCCCCAGCATTTT.

The chain joins TRBV19 to TRBJ2-4; D gene ambiguous. The CDR3 has 12 residues. The V gene's germline CDR1 is LNHDA and CDR2 SQIVND (reference sequence). Trimming stripped 3 bases from V and 13 bases from J, with 13 bases between. The CDR3 nucleotides read TGTGCCAGTAGTATCAGCAGACAAATCCAGTACTTC. The encoded protein is CASSISRQIQYF.

This clone was detected once. The chain's CDR3 is CASSLGRETQYF. The CDR3, as DNA: TGCGCCAGCAGCTTGGGGCGGGAGACCCAGTACTTC. The V call is TRBV5-1, the J call TRBJ2-5; D unclear. Germline V gene data show CDR1 as SGHRS and CDR2 as YFSETQ. The V end lost 0 bases, the J end lost 5 bases, and 5 bases lay between the germline ends. The CDR3 has 12 residues. Based on the CDR3 plus reference TRBV5-1 and TRBJ2-5, the full variable domain is KAGVTQTPRYLIKTRGQQVTLSCSPISGHRSVSWYQQTPGQGLQFLFEYFSETQRNKGNFPGRFSGRQFSNSRSEMNVSTLELGDSALYLCASSLGRETQYFGPGTRLLVL.

The rearrangement joins TRBV7-6 to TRBJ1-5; TRBD1 might be the D (6 bases). CDR1 is SGHVS, CDR2 FNYEAQ, per germline. Trimming pared 1 base from V and 0 bases from J, leaving 7 bases between. CDR3 length equals 15 residues. The CDR3 DNA reads as TGTGCCAGCAGCTTAGGGACAGATAGCAATCAGCCCCAGCATTTT. The encoded protein is CASSLGTDSNQPQHF. Drawing the rest from reference TRBV7-6 and TRBJ1-5, the complete variable domain is GAGVSQSPRYKVTKRGQDVALRCDPISGHVSLYWYRQALGQGPEFLTYFNYEAQQDKSGLPNDRFSAERPEGSISTLTIQRTEQRDSAMYRCASSLGTDSNQPQHFGDGTRLSIL.

The chain is built from TRBV5-1 and TRBJ2-7; 7 bases are a match to TRBD2. This CDR3 contains 15 residues. Per germline, CDR1 SGHRS and CDR2 YFSETQ. J lost 2 bases, V lost 0 bases, and 5 bases had no gene match. CDR3 residues: CASSLASGPTYEQYF. The CDR3 coding sequence is TGCGCCAGCAGCTTGGCTAGCGGACCGACCTACGAGCAGTACTTC.

In its sample, this clone was seen once. This chain connects TRBV5-8 to TRBJ1-6; D ambiguous. From germline, CDR1 is SGHTS and CDR2 YDEGEE. V was cut by 2 bases and J by 0 bases, with 9 bases left in between. The CDR3 extends over 16 amino acids. CDR3 nucleotides: TGTGCCAGCAGCTTTAGAGGGAGCTCCTATAATTCACCCCTCCACTTT. Translating gives CASSFRGSSYNSPLHF. Combining the CDR3 with reference TRBV5-8 and TRBJ1-6 gives the whole variable domain EAGVTQSPTHLIKTRGQQATLRCSPISGHTSVYWYQQALGLGLQFLLWYDEGEERNRGNFPPRFSGRQFPNYSSELNVNALELEDSALYLCASSFRGSSYNSPLHFGNGTRLTVT.

In this sample, this clone turned up once. The chain uses TRBV5-4 and TRBJ2-3; 7 positions match TRBD2. The CDR3 is 14 residues long. CDR1 and CDR2 from the germline V gene are SGHNT and YYREEE (reference sequence). The J segment lost 5 bases and the V segment lost 6 bases, leaving 9 bases of the junction unmatched. The CDR3 bases are TGTGCCAGCACGTATGCCGGGACTATAGATACGCAGTATTTT. Amino acid sequence: CASTYAGTIDTQYF.

The chain uses TRBV28 and TRBJ1-6, with a possible D match to TRBD1 (6 bases). This CDR3 has 16 residues. Trimming stripped 3 bases from V and 14 bases from J, with 23 bases between. CDR1 is MDHEN and CDR2 is SYDVKM in the germline V gene. DNA of the CDR3: TGTGCCAGCAGTTTTGGTTCGGCAGGGGAATGGTCGACCCTCCACTTT. Amino acids: CASSFGSAGEWSTLHF.

The V and J genes are TRBV5-1 and TRBJ1-2, with D possibly TRBD1 on 5 matching bases. V was cut by 3 bases and J by 4 bases, with 16 bases left in between. There are 15 residues in the CDR3. Germline V lookup: CDR1 SGHRS, CDR2 YFSETQ. CDR3 nucleotide sequence: TGCGCCAGCAGCTCCAGCCCGACAGATCCCTATGGCTACACCTTC. This codes for CASSSSPTDPYGYTF.

This sequence joins TRBV6-6 and TRBJ2-1; D gene unclear. This CDR3 has 13 amino acids. Germline V gives CDR1 MNHNY, CDR2 SVGAGI (reference sequence). V was trimmed by 7 bases and J by 2 bases, leaving 9 bases between them. The CDR3 DNA reads as TGTGCCAGCACCCAAAGCGCCTACAATGAGCAGTTCTTC. It yields the protein CASTQSAYNEQFF.

The chain has TRBV6-4 and TRBJ2-3, with D tentatively TRBD1 (6 bases). CDR1 is MRHNA and CDR2 is SNTAGT in the germline V gene. V lost 0 bases and J lost 5, with 9 bases in between. This CDR3 comprises 14 residues. CDR3 nucleotides: TGTGCCAGCAGTGACTCGGACAGCCGAGATACGCAGTATTTT. It specifies CASSDSDSRDTQYF.

The V call is TRBV7-9, the J call TRBJ1-1; the D gene is possibly TRBD1 (5 bases). CDR3 length equals 15 residues. Per germline, CDR1 SEHNR and CDR2 FQNEAQ (reference sequence). Trimming stripped 2 bases from V and 4 bases from J, with 14 bases between. DNA for the CDR3: TGTGCCAGCAGCTTAATGGGAGCGGGGGGCACTGAAGCTTTCTTT. This encodes CASSLMGAGGTEAFF.